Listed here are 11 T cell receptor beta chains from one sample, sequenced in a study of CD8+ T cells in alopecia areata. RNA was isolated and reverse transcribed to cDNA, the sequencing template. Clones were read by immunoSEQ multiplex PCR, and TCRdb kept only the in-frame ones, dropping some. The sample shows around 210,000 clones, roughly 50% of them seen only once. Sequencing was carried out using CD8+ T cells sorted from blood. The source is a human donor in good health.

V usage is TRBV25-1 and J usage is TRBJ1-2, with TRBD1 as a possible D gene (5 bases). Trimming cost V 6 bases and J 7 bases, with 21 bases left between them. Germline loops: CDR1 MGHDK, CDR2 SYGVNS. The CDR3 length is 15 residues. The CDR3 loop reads CASSAPEINGGGYTF. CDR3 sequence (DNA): TGTGCCAGCAGCGCCCCTGAAATCAACGGGGGTGGCTACACCTTC.

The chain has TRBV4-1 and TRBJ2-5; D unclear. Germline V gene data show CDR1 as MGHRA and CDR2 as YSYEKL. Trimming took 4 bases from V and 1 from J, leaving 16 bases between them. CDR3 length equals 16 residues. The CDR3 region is CASSLPLDSSQETQYF. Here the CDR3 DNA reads TGCGCCAGCAGCCTCCCCCTAGACTCCTCCCAAGAGACCCAGTACTTC.

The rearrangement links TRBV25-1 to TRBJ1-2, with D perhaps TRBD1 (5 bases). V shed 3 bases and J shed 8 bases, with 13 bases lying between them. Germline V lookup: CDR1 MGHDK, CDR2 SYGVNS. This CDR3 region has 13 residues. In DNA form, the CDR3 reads TGTGCCAGCAGTGAGTCTTCGACAGCCGGCTACACCTTC. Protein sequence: CASSESSTAGYTF.

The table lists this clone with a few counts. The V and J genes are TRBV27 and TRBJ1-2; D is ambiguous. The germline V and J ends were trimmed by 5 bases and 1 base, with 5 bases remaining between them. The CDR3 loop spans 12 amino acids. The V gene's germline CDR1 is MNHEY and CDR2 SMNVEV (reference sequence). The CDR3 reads CASSEDNYGYTF. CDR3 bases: TGTGCCAGCAGTGAAGATAACTATGGCTACACCTTC.

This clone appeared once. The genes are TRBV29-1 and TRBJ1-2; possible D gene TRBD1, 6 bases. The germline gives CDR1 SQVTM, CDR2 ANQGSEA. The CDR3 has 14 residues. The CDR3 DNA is TGCGGATGTGAACGGACAGTCAACCCCTATGGCTACACCTTC. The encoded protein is CGCERTVNPYGYTF.

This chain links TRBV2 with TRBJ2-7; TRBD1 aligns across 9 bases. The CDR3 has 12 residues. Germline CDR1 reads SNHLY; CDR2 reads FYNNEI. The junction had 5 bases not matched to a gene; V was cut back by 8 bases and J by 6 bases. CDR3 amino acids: CASHGQGIEQYF. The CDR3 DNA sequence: TGTGCCAGCCACGGACAGGGGATCGAGCAGTACTTC.

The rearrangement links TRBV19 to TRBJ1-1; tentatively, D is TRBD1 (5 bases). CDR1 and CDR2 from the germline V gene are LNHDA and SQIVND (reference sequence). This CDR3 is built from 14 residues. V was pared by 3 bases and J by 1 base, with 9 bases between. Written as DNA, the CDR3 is TGTGCCAGTAGTATGAGGGGTCAGAACACTGAAGCTTTCTTT. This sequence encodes CASSMRGQNTEAFF.

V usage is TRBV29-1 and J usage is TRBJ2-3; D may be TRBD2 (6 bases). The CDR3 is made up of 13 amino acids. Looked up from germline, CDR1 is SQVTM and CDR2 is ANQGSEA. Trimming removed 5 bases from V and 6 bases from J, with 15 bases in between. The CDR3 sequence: CSVSTGLVDTQYF. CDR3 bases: TGCAGCGTTTCCACGGGACTTGTGGATACGCAGTATTTT.

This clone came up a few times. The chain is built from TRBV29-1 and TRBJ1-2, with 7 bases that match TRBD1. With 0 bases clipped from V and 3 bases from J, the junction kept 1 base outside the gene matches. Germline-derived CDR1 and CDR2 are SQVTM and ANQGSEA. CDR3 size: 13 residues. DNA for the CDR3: TGCAGCGTTGAAGATCAGGGGGACTATGGCTACACCTTC. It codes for CSVEDQGDYGYTF.

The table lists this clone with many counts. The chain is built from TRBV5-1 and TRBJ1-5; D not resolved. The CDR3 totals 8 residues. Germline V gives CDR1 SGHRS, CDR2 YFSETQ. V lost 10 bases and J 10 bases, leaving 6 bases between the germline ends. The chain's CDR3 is CAWHPQHF. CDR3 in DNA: TGCGCCTGGCACCCCCAGCATTTT.

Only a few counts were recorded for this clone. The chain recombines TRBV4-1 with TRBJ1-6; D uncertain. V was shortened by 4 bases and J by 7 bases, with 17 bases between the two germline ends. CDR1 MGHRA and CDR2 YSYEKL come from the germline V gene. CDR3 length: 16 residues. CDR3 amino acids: CASSLWVGLKNSPLHF. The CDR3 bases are TGCGCCAGCAGCCTATGGGTTGGGTTAAAAAATTCACCCCTCCACTTT.